This T cell receptor (beta chain) was captured by sequencing in a study of OX40 agonist ivuxolimab in advanced cancers. Looking at the study overall: Dose-escalation patients had hepatocellular carcinoma, melanoma, renal cell or head and neck cancer. Findings and limits, study-wide: Determination of antigen specificity was not performed for the expanded peripheral T cells.

In regard to this clone: Antigen: not known.

V shed 3 bases, J shed 8 bases, and the junction held 17 bases outside the gene matches. Germline V gives CDR1 LGHNT, CDR2 FRNRAP. CDR3 length: 17 residues. Using immunoSEQ multiplex PCR, the repertoire was profiled, and TCRdb retains in-frame clones only, with some absent. The data contain roughly 79,000 clones, roughly 85% of them singletons. The sequencing here drew on CD4+ or CD8+ T cells sorted from blood, taken in a trial of the OX40 agonist ivuxolimab. The gene calls are TRBV12-5 and TRBJ1-2, with 8 bases lining up with TRBD1. This sequence was found in an adult with an advanced solid tumor such as melanoma, head and neck, liver or kidney cancer. CDR3 loop: CASGFGDWTGSKRGYTF. The CDR3 region has the DNA TGTGCTAGTGGTTTTGGTGATTGGACAGGGTCAAAACGGGGCTACACCTTC.